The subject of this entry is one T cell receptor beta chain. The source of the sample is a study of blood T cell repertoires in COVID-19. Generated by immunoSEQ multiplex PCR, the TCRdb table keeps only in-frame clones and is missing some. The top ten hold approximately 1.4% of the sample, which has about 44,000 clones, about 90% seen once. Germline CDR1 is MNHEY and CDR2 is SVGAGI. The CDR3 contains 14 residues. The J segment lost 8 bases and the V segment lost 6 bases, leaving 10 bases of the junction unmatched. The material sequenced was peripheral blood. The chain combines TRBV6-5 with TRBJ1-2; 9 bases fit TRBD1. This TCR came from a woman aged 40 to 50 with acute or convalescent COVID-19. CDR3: CASRPITGGEGYTF. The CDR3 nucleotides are TGTGCCAGCAGGCCCATAACAGGGGGCGAAGGCTACACCTTC.